These T cell receptor beta chains were read from a single sample in a study of T cell responses to AZD1222 COVID-19 vaccine. TCRdb's table, derived via immunoSEQ multiplex PCR, lists solely in-frame clones and lacks some. This table holds about 81,000 clones, 75% to 95% found once. Sample: peripheral blood, taken 28 days after the second AZD1222 dose. All receptors derive from an adult who received the AZD1222 COVID-19 vaccine. Each CDR3 is given with its conserved first and last residue. The D gene is left open where the match is weak. Clone size appears in some rows only: once, few, many, or a class for an expanded clone.

CDR3aa,CDR3nt,j_gene,v_gene,abundance,d_gene
CASSERRSPNSPLHF,TGCGCCAGCAGTGAGCGACGAAGTCCGAATTCACCCCTCCACTTT,TRBJ1-6,TRBV10-1,-,-
CAVQGYRNTEAFF,TGTGCCGTACAGGGTTACCGGAACACTGAAGCTTTCTTT,TRBJ1-1,TRBV19,-,-
CASSQEPPGQGRLSSYEQYF,TGCGCCAGCAGCCAAGAACCCCCGGGACAGGGGCGATTAAGCTCCTACGAGCAGTACTTC,TRBJ2-7,TRBV4-3,-,TRBD1
CASSLRNYKEAFF,TGTGCCAGCAGTTTAAGAAACTACAAGGAAGCTTTCTTT,TRBJ1-1,TRBV28,-,-
CASSSEPNPKRNTIYF,TGTGCCAGCAGTTCAGAACCGAACCCTAAGAGAAACACCATATATTTT,TRBJ1-3,TRBV28,once,-
CASSLSPSSSYNEQFF,TGTGCCAGCAGCCTGTCCCCCTCGAGCTCCTACAATGAGCAGTTCTTC,TRBJ2-1,TRBV7-3,-,-
CAWTGASGELFF,TGTGCCTGGACAGGGGCCTCCGGGGAGCTGTTTTTT,TRBJ2-2,TRBV30,-,-
CASSPPGTGVEKLFF,TGTGCCAGCAGCCCCCCCGGGACAGGGGTCGAAAAACTGTTTTTT,TRBJ1-4,TRBV7-9,-,TRBD1
CASSPGPGGEKLFF,TGTGCCAGCTCACCCGGACCCGGTGGGGAAAAACTGTTTTTT,TRBJ1-4,TRBV18,-,-
CASSLVLGGYEQYF,TGTGCCAGCAGCTTAGTGTTGGGGGGTTACGAGCAGTACTTC,TRBJ2-7,TRBV7-2,-,-
CASSYSRAINQPQHF,TGTGCCAGCAGTTACTCCAGGGCGATCAATCAGCCCCAGCATTTT,TRBJ1-5,TRBV6-2/TRBV6-3,once,-
CASSRRAGNTDTQYF,TGTGCCAGCAGTAGGCGGGCGGGGAACACAGATACGCAGTATTTT,TRBJ2-3,TRBV6-5,once,-
CATGGVSAEAFF,TGTGCCACAGGGGGCGTCTCGGCTGAAGCTTTCTTT,TRBJ1-1,TRBV12-3/TRBV12-4,-,TRBD1
CASSQGQLSSGNTIYF,TGCGCCAGCAGCCAAGGACAGTTAAGCTCTGGAAACACCATATATTTT,TRBJ1-3,TRBV4-3,once,-
CAIIWTGNNTEAFF,TGTGCCATCATCTGGACAGGGAACAACACTGAAGCTTTCTTT,TRBJ1-1,TRBV10-3,-,TRBD1
CASSFISGDNNEQFF,TGTGCCAGCAGTTTTATCAGCGGGGACAACAATGAGCAGTTCTTC,TRBJ2-1,TRBV28,-,-
CASSQVGWTPNQPQHF,TGCGCCAGCAGTCAGGTTGGGTGGACGCCGAATCAGCCCCAGCATTTT,TRBJ1-5,TRBV23-1,-,-
CASSFNSNQPQHF,TGTGCCAGCAGTTTCAATAGCAATCAGCCCCAGCATTTT,TRBJ1-5,TRBV28,-,-
CASSSLGGGRAYEQFF,TGTGCCAGCAGCTCCCTTGGGGGCGGGAGGGCCTATGAGCAGTTCTTC,TRBJ2-1,TRBV7-2,-,TRBD2
CASSQDSPTEAFF,TGTGCCAGCAGCCAAGACAGTCCCACTGAAGCTTTCTTT,TRBJ1-1,TRBV7-2,-,-
CASSQASSGVGEQYF,TGTGCCAGCTCACAAGCATCATCGGGAGTGGGCGAGCAGTACTTC,TRBJ2-7,TRBV18,few,-
CASSPRTSGPINEQFF,TGCGCCAGCAGCCCAAGGACTAGCGGGCCTATCAATGAGCAGTTCTTC,TRBJ2-1,TRBV5-1,-,TRBD2
CASSGTGGREKLFF,TGTGCCAGCAGCGGGACAGGGGGCAGAGAAAAACTGTTTTTT,TRBJ1-4,TRBV9,-,TRBD1
CASSPGGDNSPLHF,TGTGCCAGCTCACCTGGGGGAGACAATTCACCCCTCCACTTT,TRBJ1-6,TRBV18,-,-
CASRGATYQPQHF,TGTGCCAGCAGGGGGGCGACCTATCAGCCCCAGCATTTT,TRBJ1-5,TRBV28,-,-
CATQAWGSLKNIQYF,TGTGCCACACAGGCTTGGGGAAGTCTCAAAAACATTCAGTACTTC,TRBJ2-4,TRBV15,-,-
CATTGGGKSSYNEQFF,TGTGCCACCACTGGAGGGGGGAAGAGCTCCTACAATGAGCAGTTCTTC,TRBJ2-1,TRBV10-3,-,-
CASSLGAVSTEAFF,TGTGCCAGCAGTCTAGGGGCGGTGAGCACTGAAGCTTTCTTT,TRBJ1-1,TRBV9,-,-
CASSVTGEQREKLFF,TGCGCCAGCAGCGTAACAGGGGAACAGCGCGAAAAACTGTTTTTT,TRBJ1-4,TRBV5-1,-,TRBD1